This T cell receptor (beta chain) emerged from a study of T cells after somatic rescue of genetic block. In this sample, this clone turned up once. The repertoire was sequenced with immunoSEQ multiplex PCR; TCRdb's copy has only in-frame clones and lacks some. The data hold tens of thousands of clones, with 95% to 96% observed a single time. The sequenced sample consisted of peripheral blood mononuclear cells (PBMCs). This TCR was sampled from a child under two years old.

DNA of the CDR3: TGTGCCAGCAGCATGGGACTAGCGGGAGGAGAGACCCAGTACTTC. It codes for CASSMGLAGGETQYF. The chain couples TRBV5-5 to TRBJ2-5, with 15 bases that match TRBD2. The germline gives CDR1 SGHKS, CDR2 YYEKEE (reference sequence). CDR3 size: 15 residues. J gave up 4 bases and V 4 bases, and 2 bases lay outside the gene matches.